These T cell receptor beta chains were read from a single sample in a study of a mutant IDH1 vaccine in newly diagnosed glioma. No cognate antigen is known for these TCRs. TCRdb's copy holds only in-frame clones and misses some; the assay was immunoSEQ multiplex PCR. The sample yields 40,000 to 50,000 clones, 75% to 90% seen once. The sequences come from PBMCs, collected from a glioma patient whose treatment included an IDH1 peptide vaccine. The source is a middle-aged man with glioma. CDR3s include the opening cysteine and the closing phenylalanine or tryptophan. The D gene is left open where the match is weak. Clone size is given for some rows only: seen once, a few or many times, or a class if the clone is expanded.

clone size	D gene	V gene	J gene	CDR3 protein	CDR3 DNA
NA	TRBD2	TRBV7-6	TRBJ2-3	CASSFLRGGGRAGAADTQYF	TGTGCCAGCAGCTTTCTGCGGGGAGGCGGGAGGGCCGGGGCGGCAGATACGCAGTATTTT
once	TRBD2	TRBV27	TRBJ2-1	CASSLPGLGYNEQFF	TGTGCCAGCAGTTTACCGGGACTAGGTTACAATGAGCAGTTCTTC
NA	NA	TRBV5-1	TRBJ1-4	CASSSTGLDSNEKLFF	TGCGCCAGCAGCTCAACAGGGTTAGATTCTAATGAAAAACTGTTTTTT
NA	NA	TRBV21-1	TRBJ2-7	CASSKGRTGTVNFVRSYEQYF	TGTGCCAGCAGCAAGGGGCGTACCGGGACAGTAAACTTCGTGAGGTCCTACGAGCAGTACTTC
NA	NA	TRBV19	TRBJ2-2	CASSILRGRIELANTGELFF	TGTGCCAGTAGTATTTTGCGGGGCCGGATAGAACTCGCGAACACCGGGGAGCTGTTTTTT
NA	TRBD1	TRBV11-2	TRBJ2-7	CASSRTGGLGYEQYF	TGTGCCAGCAGCCGGACAGGGGGATTGGGCTACGAGCAGTACTTC
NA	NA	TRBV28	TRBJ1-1	CASARKRVGTEAFF	TGTGCCAGCGCCCGCAAGAGGGTTGGCACTGAAGCTTTCTTT
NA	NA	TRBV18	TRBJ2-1	CASSPPSAEGRRGNEQFF	TGTGCCAGCTCACCACCGTCGGCCGAAGGCAGAAGGGGCAATGAGCAGTTCTTC
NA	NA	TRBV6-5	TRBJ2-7	CASSSGDFRGSYEQYF	TGTGCCAGCAGTTCCGGGGACTTCAGGGGGTCCTACGAGCAGTACTTC
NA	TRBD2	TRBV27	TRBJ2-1	CASRRLAGGYNEQFF	TGTGCCAGCAGGCGACTAGCGGGAGGCTACAATGAGCAGTTCTTC
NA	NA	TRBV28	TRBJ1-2	CASSPPGAESYGYTF	TGTGCCAGCAGTCCCCCGGGAGCAGAAAGCTATGGCTACACCTTC
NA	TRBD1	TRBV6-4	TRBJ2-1	CASSDGTGGNEQFF	TGTGCCAGCAGTGACGGGACAGGGGGCAATGAGCAGTTCTTC
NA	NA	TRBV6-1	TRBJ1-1	CASRLTGGENTEAFF	TGTGCCAGCAGATTGACAGGCGGGGAGAACACTGAAGCTTTCTTT
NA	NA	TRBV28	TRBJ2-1	CASSFQGSAYNEQFF	TGTGCCAGCAGTTTTCAAGGGAGTGCCTACAATGAGCAGTTCTTC
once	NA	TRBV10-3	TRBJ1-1	CAISESTGNTEAFF	TGTGCCATCAGTGAGTCGACAGGGAACACTGAAGCTTTCTTT
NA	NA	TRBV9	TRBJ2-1	CASSPRRDTEQFF	TGTGCCAGCAGCCCGCGGAGGGACACAGAGCAGTTCTTC